Presented here are 9 T cell receptor beta chains from one specimen sequenced in a study of shared clonotypes between healthy human individuals. Generated by immunoSEQ multiplex PCR, the TCRdb table keeps only in-frame clones and is missing some. The table has roughly 2.2 million clones, approximately 95% seen once. Specimen: naive CD4+ T cells from PBMCs. As for subset: CD45RA+ positively selected. These receptors originate from a man younger than 35 in good health. Some clones in this sample may be carry-over from other donors' samples.

The V call is TRBV18, the J call TRBJ1-1; no clear D gene. Per germline, CDR1 KGHSH and CDR2 LQKENI. Trimming cost V 4 bases and J 0 bases, with 12 bases left between them. The CDR3 runs to 15 residues. The CDR3 nucleotides read TGTGCCAGCTCACGGGCAGGAGACATGAACACTGAAGCTTTCTTT. Amino acid sequence: CASSRAGDMNTEAFF. The variable domain in full, completed from reference TRBV18 and TRBJ1-1, reads NAGVMQNPRHLVRRRGQEARLRCSPMKGHSHVYWYRQLPEEGLKFMVYLQKENIIDESGMPKERFSAEFPKEGPSILRIQQVVRGDSAAYFCASSRAGDMNTEAFFGQGTRLTVV.

The chain recombines TRBV9 with TRBJ2-3; D possibly corresponds to TRBD2 (5 bases). Germline CDR1 is SGDLS and CDR2 is YYNGEE. This CDR3 comprises 16 residues. V lost 3 bases and J lost 4, with 18 bases in between. CDR3 residues: CASSEPREFVSDTQYF. The CDR3, as DNA: TGTGCCAGCAGCGAACCGAGGGAGTTCGTATCAGATACGCAGTATTTT. The full variable domain, its missing parts supplied by reference TRBV9 and TRBJ2-3, is DSGVTQTPKHLITATGQRVTLRCSPRSGDLSVYWYQQSLDQGLQFLIQYYNGEERAKGNILERFSAQQFPDLHSELNLSSLELGDSALYFCASSEPREFVSDTQYFGPGTRLTVL.

This clone was recorded only once. This chain links TRBV28 with TRBJ2-2; D gene ambiguous. CDR1 is MDHEN, CDR2 SYDVKM, per germline. This CDR3 spans 18 amino acids. Between the trimmed V and J ends, which lost 4 bases and 6 bases, there was a span of 24 bases. This CDR3 is CASSSSSGLPVGAGELFF. CDR3 sequence (DNA): TGTGCCAGCAGTTCCTCATCAGGCCTCCCCGTTGGGGCCGGGGAGCTGTTTTTT.

This chain uses TRBV27 with TRBJ2-1; 14 bases agree with TRBD2. CDR3 length: 17 amino acids. Germline lookup yields CDR1 MNHEY and CDR2 SMNVEV (reference sequence). Unmatched junction bases numbered 12, after V lost 6 bases and J lost 8 bases. The CDR3 spells CASSRTSGLAGGYEQFF. DNA of the CDR3: TGTGCCAGCAGCCGGACATCAGGACTAGCGGGAGGATATGAGCAGTTCTTC.

This clone showed up just once. The gene calls are TRBV10-1 and TRBJ1-2; TRBD1 matches at 11 bases. The length of the CDR3 is 16 residues. Germline V lookup: CDR1 WNHNN, CDR2 SYGVQD (reference sequence). Germline trimming cut 6 bases from V and 4 bases from J; bases unmatched to any gene: 10. The CDR3 DNA is TGCGCCAGCAGCGAGACCGGGACAGGGGGGAGCTATGGCTACACCTTC. Translation gives CASSETGTGGSYGYTF.

A remark on this clone: At the DNA level, this CDR3 is encoded by other sequences in the same sample as well. The chain is built from TRBV19 and TRBJ2-1, with D tentatively TRBD2 (6 bases). This CDR3 region has 14 residues. Germline V gives CDR1 LNHDA, CDR2 SQIVND (reference sequence). Trimming pared 3 bases from V and 4 bases from J, leaving 10 bases between. CDR3 in DNA: TGTGCCAGTAGTATTCGGGGGACTTACAATGAGCAGTTCTTC. Translating it yields CASSIRGTYNEQFF.

V usage is TRBV7-6 and J usage is TRBJ2-1; TRBD2 might be the D (6 bases). Germline loops: CDR1 SGHVS, CDR2 FNYEAQ. V lost 5 bases and J 7 bases, leaving 21 bases between the germline ends. This CDR3 has 16 residues. The CDR3 protein is CASSQTSGNGGNEQFF. The CDR3, as DNA: TGTGCCAGCAGCCAAACCTCGGGAAATGGAGGGAATGAGCAGTTCTTC.

The chain is built from TRBV7-8 and TRBJ2-3; D is ambiguous. Trimming took off 1 base at V and 5 bases at J, with 7 bases between the two ends. This CDR3 comprises 13 residues. Germline V gives CDR1 SGHVS, CDR2 FQNEAQ. CDR3 sequence (DNA): TGTGCCAGCAGCTTAGGGCGAAGAGATACGCAGTATTTT. Its protein is CASSLGRRDTQYF.

This rearrangement joins TRBV7-9 to TRBJ2-5, with D tentatively TRBD1 (7 bases). The CDR3 runs to 13 residues. CDR1 is SEHNR and CDR2 is FQNEAQ in the germline V gene (reference sequence). The V end lost 6 bases, the J end lost 5 bases, and 13 bases lay between the germline ends. The CDR3: CASRLQGTETQYF. The CDR3 DNA reads as TGTGCCAGCAGATTACAGGGGACTGAGACCCAGTACTTC.